This entry concerns a single TCR beta chain. This specimen belongs to a study of CD8+CD57+ T cells in acquired aplastic anemia. Whoever was chosen for sequencing had shown CD8+CD57+ cell expansion by flow cytometry. The CDR3 contains 12 residues. V lost 9 bases, J lost 7 bases, and 15 bases lay in between. Germline values: CDR1 ENHRY, CDR2 SYGVKD. For CDR3 and TCR beta VDJ profiling, genomic DNA was the template used. TCRdb processed the reads anew with MiXCR; each CDR3 protein has one entry. The sample comprises some 180,000 distinct CDR3 sequences, less than 50% of which are singletons, and 10% to 15% rests with the top ten.

The chain has TRBV10-3 and TRBJ1-2, with a weak D call TRBD1 (6 bases). Sequenced: sorted CD4+, CD8+, or CD8+CD57+ T cells (not recorded which) from PBMCs. The sequence was collected from a human donor with aplastic anemia. CDR3 bases: TGTGCCATTGAAGACAGGTCAGCTGGCTACACCTTC. This sequence encodes CAIEDRSAGYTF.